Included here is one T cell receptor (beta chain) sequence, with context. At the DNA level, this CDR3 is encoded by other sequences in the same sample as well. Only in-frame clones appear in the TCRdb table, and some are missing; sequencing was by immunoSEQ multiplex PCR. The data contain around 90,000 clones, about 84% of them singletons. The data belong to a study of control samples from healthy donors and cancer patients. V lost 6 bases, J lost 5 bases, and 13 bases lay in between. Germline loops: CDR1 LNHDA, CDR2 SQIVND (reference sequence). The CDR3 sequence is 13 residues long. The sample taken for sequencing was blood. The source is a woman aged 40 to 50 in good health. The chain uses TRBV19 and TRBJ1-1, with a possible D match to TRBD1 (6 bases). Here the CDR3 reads CASRGTPDTEAFF. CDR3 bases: TGTGCCAGTAGGGGGACACCCGATACTGAAGCTTTCTTT.